The 5 T cell receptor beta chains in this list originate from one sample, sequenced in a study of blood T cells in healthy people across ages. The second PCR ran roughly 6 to 11 cycles with a sample-barcoded 5' primer and J-beta primers. TCRdb re-derived calls from the 5' RACE reads in MiXCR, one entry per CDR3 protein. Of some 760,000 distinct CDR3 sequences in the sample, 25% were seen once. These data are also associated with another study on T cells of mothers and their children.

Specimen: blood. Source of these receptors: a boy younger than 18 in good health.

The rearrangement joins TRBV12-3 or TRBV12-4 to TRBJ2-5; D assignment may be TRBD1 or TRBD2 (5 bases each). With 3 bases removed from V and 4 bases from J, the gap between germline ends came to 15 bases. The CDR3 has 15 residues. For the CDR3, the DNA is TGTGCCAGCAGTTTTGGGCACGGGGCGTCAGAGACCCAGTACTTC. It is translated as CASSFGHGASETQYF.

The CDR3: CASSTTSDSYNEQFF. CDR3 DNA sequence: TGTGCCAGCAGCACAACTAGTGACAGCTACAATGAGCAGTTCTTC. V usage is TRBV7-3 and J usage is TRBJ2-1, with D possibly being TRBD1 or TRBD2 (5 bases each). The CDR3 runs to 15 residues. Germline V CDR1 and CDR2: SGHTA, FQGTGA. The germline V and J ends were trimmed by 5 bases and 3 bases, with 14 bases remaining between them. The variable domain in full, with the rest retrieved from reference TRBV7-3 and TRBJ2-1, is GAGVSQTPSNKVTEKGKYVELRCDPISGHTALYWYRQSLGQGPEFLIYFQGTGAADDSGLPNDRFFAVRPEGSVSTLKIQRTERGDSAVYLCASSTTSDSYNEQFFGPGTRLTVL.

This clonotype was found a few times. The rearrangement joins TRBV20-1 to TRBJ2-6, with D tentatively TRBD2 (5 bases). The CDR3 has 16 amino acids. Trimming pared 5 bases from V and 4 bases from J, leaving 18 bases between. CDR1 is DFQATT and CDR2 is SNEGSKA in the germline V gene (reference sequence). The CDR3 loop is CSARRRPGKGANVLTF. In DNA, the CDR3 is TGCAGTGCTCGAAGGCGTCCCGGGAAAGGGGCCAACGTCCTGACTTTC.

This clonotype was detected ten times or more. This chain uses TRBV29-1 with TRBJ2-7; D not certain. This CDR3 comprises 11 residues. Germline values: CDR1 SQVTM, CDR2 ANQGSEA. V dropped 4 bases and J dropped 2 bases, with 6 bases sitting between them. The DNA for the CDR3 is TGCAGCGTTGCCGGACCCTACGAGCAGTACTTC. Protein product: CSVAGPYEQYF.

In this sample, this clonotype turned up a few times. The V gene is TRBV27, the J gene TRBJ2-3; TRBD2 is a possible D gene (5 bases). The CDR3 totals 16 residues. Germline CDR1 is MNHEY and CDR2 is SMNVEV (reference sequence). V lost 2 bases to trimming and J lost 3 bases, with 15 bases between them. The CDR3 protein is CASSLRGRGVTDTQYF. The CDR3 nucleotides read TGTGCCAGCAGTTTACGCGGGCGCGGTGTAACAGATACGCAGTATTTT.